Each of the 27 T cell receptor beta chains below was sequenced from the same sample in a study of OX40 agonist ivuxolimab in advanced cancers. Profiled with immunoSEQ multiplex PCR; TCRdb holds only in-frame clones, not every one. Seen here are tens of thousands of clones, roughly 80% observed once, and the top ten hold approximately 12%. This material consisted of CD4+ or CD8+ T cells sorted from blood, taken in a trial of the OX40 agonist ivuxolimab. These receptors originate from an adult with an advanced solid tumor such as melanoma, head and neck, liver or kidney cancer.

This chain connects TRBV29-1 to TRBJ1-1; TRBD1 matches 7 bases. The J segment lost 2 bases and the V segment lost 6 bases, leaving 3 bases of the junction unmatched. The CDR3 length is 12 residues. Per the germline V gene, CDR1 is SQVTM and CDR2 is ANQGSEA. CDR3 residues: CSVGQTNTEAFF. In DNA, the CDR3 is TGCAGCGTGGGACAGACAAACACTGAAGCTTTCTTT.

The chain employs TRBV25-1 and TRBJ1-2; no definite D call. The CDR3 totals 14 residues. Trimming removed 0 bases from V and 5 bases from J, with 10 bases in between. Germline V gene sequence: CDR1 MGHDK, CDR2 SYGVNS. The CDR3: CASSEYVPAYGYTF. The DNA of the CDR3 is TGTGCCAGCAGTGAATATGTACCGGCGTATGGCTACACCTTC.

This clone was recorded once. This chain connects TRBV6-1 to TRBJ1-6; tentative D call: TRBD1 (5 bases). V shed 7 bases and J shed 9 bases, with 10 bases lying between them. CDR1 and CDR2 from the germline V gene are MNHNS and SASEGT. This CDR3 has 12 amino acids. CDR3 bases: TGTGCCAGCACAGGGTCTAGTTCACCCCTCCACTTT. It codes for CASTGSSSPLHF.

The chain couples TRBV11-2 to TRBJ1-2; D perhaps matches TRBD1 (5 bases). There are 15 residues in the CDR3. Germline lookup yields CDR1 SGHAT and CDR2 FQNNGV. Between the trimmed V and J ends, which lost 2 bases and 8 bases, there was a span of 18 bases. CDR3 amino acids: CASSLIPIGRGGYTF. The CDR3 DNA reads as TGTGCCAGCAGCTTAATTCCGATTGGAAGGGGCGGCTACACCTTC.

This rearrangement joins TRBV5-6 to TRBJ2-1; weak D call: TRBD2 (5 bases). There are 15 residues in the CDR3. Germline lookup yields CDR1 SGHDT and CDR2 YYEEEE. V shed 0 bases and J shed 8 bases, with 15 bases lying between them. The DNA of the CDR3 is TGTGCCAGCAGCTTGGTTGCGGAGGTGGGCGATGAGCAGTTCTTC. It encodes CASSLVAEVGDEQFF.

This clone was seen a few times. The J gene is TRBJ2-2, the V gene TRBV10-3; 8 nucleotides agree with TRBD2. CDR3 length: 14 residues. The J segment lost 5 bases and the V segment lost 6 bases, leaving 5 bases of the junction unmatched. CDR1 is ENHRY, CDR2 SYGVKD, per germline. CDR3 loop: CAISASGLTGELFF. The CDR3, as DNA: TGTGCCATCAGCGCTAGCGGGCTTACCGGGGAGCTGTTTTTT.

J is TRBJ2-7 and V is TRBV28; 7 nucleotides agree with TRBD1. The germline V gene has CDR1 MDHEN and CDR2 SYDVKM. This CDR3 has 15 residues. The trim removed 2 bases at V and 5 bases at J, leaving 9 bases unmatched. The CDR3 sequence is CASSLTPTGIHEQYF. CDR3 in DNA: TGTGCCAGCAGTTTAACCCCGACAGGGATCCACGAGCAGTACTTC.

In DNA form, the CDR3 reads TGTGCCAGCAGCACAGGACTAGCGGGGTACCAAGAGACCCAGTACTTC. This sequence encodes CASSTGLAGYQETQYF. V and J are TRBV7-2 and TRBJ2-5; 12 bases fit TRBD2. Germline CDR1 SGHTA, CDR2 FQGNSA. The V and J ends lost 5 bases and 0 bases, in that order; junction bases with no gene match: 4. The CDR3 runs 16 residues.

The V and J genes are TRBV28 and TRBJ2-1; 7 bases line up with TRBD2. Germline V gene sequence: CDR1 MDHEN, CDR2 SYDVKM. The CDR3 runs to 15 residues. Trimming at V came to 6 bases and at J to 5 bases, leaving 10 bases not matched to a gene. This CDR3 is CASRSPNLADNEQFF. The CDR3 DNA reads as TGTGCCAGCAGATCCCCGAATCTAGCGGACAATGAGCAGTTCTTC.

There are a few counts of this clone. This chain uses TRBV7-9 with TRBJ1-2; 9 nucleotides align to TRBD1. V lost 4 bases and J lost 4; bases outside the gene matches: 10. The CDR3 totals 16 residues. Germline-derived CDR1 and CDR2 are SEHNR and FQNEAQ (reference sequence). The CDR3 DNA sequence: TGTGCCAGCAGCTATTACACAGGGGGCGCGGGCTATGGCTACACCTTC. Translating gives CASSYYTGGAGYGYTF.

This clone was detected only a few times. The gene calls are TRBV30 and TRBJ1-1; 7 nucleotides match TRBD1. This CDR3 region has 13 residues. Germline values: CDR1 GTSNPN, CDR2 SVGIG (reference sequence). With V trimmed by 1 base and J by 10 bases, 9 bases remained unmatched. DNA of the CDR3: TGTGCCTGGAGTGAAGGGGGCGGAGGGGCAGCTTTCTTT. Translation: CAWSEGGGGAAFF.

This clone showed up just a few times. The chain links TRBV6-4 to TRBJ2-1; 8 bases fit TRBD2. The junction had 7 bases not matched to a gene; V was cut back by 6 bases and J by 3 bases. Per the germline V gene, CDR1 is MRHNA and CDR2 is SNTAGT. The CDR3 covers 15 residues. CDR3: CASSLVLADYNEQFF. The CDR3 DNA reads as TGTGCCAGCAGCCTCGTACTAGCGGACTACAATGAGCAGTTCTTC.

The genes are TRBV18 and TRBJ1-1, with D possibly matching TRBD1 (6 bases). The CDR3 covers 15 residues. V dropped 3 bases and J dropped 6 bases, with 17 bases sitting between them. Germline CDR1 is KGHSH and CDR2 is LQKENI. CDR3 sequence: CASSPGGGRGPEAFF. CDR3 nucleotide sequence: TGTGCCAGCTCACCTGGAGGGGGGCGCGGGCCTGAAGCTTTCTTT.

The chain is built from TRBV28 and TRBJ1-5, with 7 positions matching TRBD1. Trimming removed 5 bases from V and 5 bases from J; junction bases left unmatched: 6. The CDR3 is made up of 14 amino acids. CDR1 is MDHEN, CDR2 SYDVKM, per germline. The CDR3 sequence is CASSGNRGYQPQHF. Here the CDR3 DNA reads TGTGCCAGCAGTGGGAACAGGGGATATCAGCCCCAGCATTTT.

In nucleotides, the CDR3 is TGTGCCAGCAGTTACTCTGGGGGGCGCTGGGAAGCTTTCTTT. This codes for CASSYSGGRWEAFF. V is TRBV6-5 and J is TRBJ1-1, with D possibly TRBD1 on 6 matching bases. V was trimmed by 0 bases and J by 8 bases, leaving 13 bases between them. CDR1 MNHEY and CDR2 SVGAGI come from the germline V gene. This CDR3 is built from 14 residues.

This clone was counted between two and nine times. For the CDR3, the DNA is TGTGCCAGCAGTACGGGCAGCGGGGCAGGTACGCAGTATTTT. Amino acids: CASSTGSGAGTQYF. This chain connects TRBV25-1 to TRBJ2-3; 7 bases match TRBD2. Germline V gene data show CDR1 as MGHDK and CDR2 as SYGVNS. The J segment lost 8 bases and the V segment lost 5 bases, leaving 10 bases of the junction unmatched. This CDR3 spans 14 amino acids.

The rearrangement uses TRBV18 and TRBJ2-7; a weak D match, TRBD1 (6 bases). CDR3 length: 14 residues. Trimming shortened V by 3 bases and J by 2 bases, and 11 bases separated the two germline ends. Germline CDR1 reads KGHSH; CDR2 reads LQKENI. The CDR3 region is CASSPGADTYEQYF. DNA of the CDR3: TGTGCCAGCTCACCGGGGGCAGACACCTACGAGCAGTACTTC. Full variable domain (remainder filled in from reference TRBV18 and TRBJ2-7): NAGVMQNPRHLVRRRGQEARLRCSPMKGHSHVYWYRQLPEEGLKFMVYLQKENIIDESGMPKERFSAEFPKEGPSILRIQQVVRGDSAAYFCASSPGADTYEQYFGPGTRLTVT.

The V call is TRBV7-3, the J call TRBJ2-5; D unresolved. The CDR3 extends over 14 amino acids. V lost 2 bases, J lost 4 bases, and 11 bases lay in between. Germline-derived CDR1 and CDR2 are SGHTA and FQGTGA. This chain's CDR3 is CASSLGTVRETQYF. CDR3 sequence (DNA): TGTGCCAGCAGCTTAGGCACCGTAAGAGAGACCCAGTACTTC.

The rearrangement joins TRBV27 to TRBJ1-2; 10 bases line up with TRBD1. This CDR3 has 15 residues. V gave up 0 bases and J gave up 2 bases; unmatched junction bases: 0. Germline CDR1 and CDR2: MNHEY and SMNVEV (reference sequence). The CDR3 coding sequence is TGTGCCAGCAGTTTATCGGGACAGGGGAACTATGGCTACACCTTC. Translating gives CASSLSGQGNYGYTF.

The rearrangement uses TRBV11-2 and TRBJ2-3; tentatively, D is TRBD2 (6 bases). V was cut by 2 bases and J by 2 bases, with 11 bases left in between. The CDR3 loop spans 15 amino acids. Germline assignment: CDR1 SGHAT and CDR2 FQNNGV. CDR3 DNA sequence: TGTGCCAGCAGCTTATTTGCGGGGACCACAGATACGCAGTATTTT. It encodes CASSLFAGTTDTQYF. Based on the CDR3 plus reference TRBV11-2 and TRBJ2-3, the full variable domain is EAGVAQSPRYKIIEKRQSVAFWCNPISGHATLYWYQQILGQGPKLLIQFQNNGVVDDSQLPKDRFSAERLKGVDSTLKIQPAKLEDSAVYLCASSLFAGTTDTQYFGPGTRLTVL.

The chain combines TRBV9 with TRBJ2-1; either TRBD1 or TRBD2 may fit D (5 bases each). The V and J ends lost 4 bases and 2 bases respectively, with 22 bases between them. In germline, CDR1 is SGDLS, CDR2 YYNGEE. The CDR3 extends over 18 amino acids. Here the CDR3 reads CASSPRGQTGTTYNEQFF. In DNA, the CDR3 is TGTGCCAGCAGCCCCCGGGGTCAAACCGGGACCACCTACAATGAGCAGTTCTTC.

The chain couples TRBV7-3 to TRBJ2-1; 9 positions match TRBD2. CDR1 is SGHTA, CDR2 FQGTGA, per germline. J gave up 3 bases and V 5 bases, and 8 bases lay outside the gene matches. The CDR3 extends over 16 amino acids. CDR3 residues: CASSPWASGDYNEQFF. CDR3 sequence (DNA): TGTGCCAGCAGCCCCTGGGCTAGCGGGGACTACAATGAGCAGTTCTTC. The entire variable domain, with the rest obtained from reference TRBV7-3 and TRBJ2-1, is as follows: GAGVSQTPSNKVTEKGKYVELRCDPISGHTALYWYRQSLGQGPEFLIYFQGTGAADDSGLPNDRFFAVRPEGSVSTLKIQRTERGDSAVYLCASSPWASGDYNEQFFGPGTRLTVL.

The chain combines TRBV7-2 with TRBJ2-6; D uncertain. Germline V lookup: CDR1 SGHTA, CDR2 FQGNSA. The CDR3 length is 15 residues. Trimming cost V 4 bases and J 0 bases, with 7 bases left between them. The CDR3, as DNA: TGTGCCAGCAGCTACACAGTCTCTGGGGCCAACGTCCTGACTTTC. Translating gives CASSYTVSGANVLTF.

This clone was picked up one time. The rearrangement joins TRBV7-9 to TRBJ1-1; D unclear. Looked up from germline, CDR1 is SEHNR and CDR2 is FQNEAQ (reference sequence). The CDR3 sequence is 14 residues long. V was trimmed by 1 base and J by 2 bases, leaving 8 bases between them. The CDR3 is CASSLVALNTEAFF. For the CDR3, the DNA is TGTGCCAGCAGCTTAGTGGCTTTAAACACTGAAGCTTTCTTT.

The chain employs TRBV28 and TRBJ2-1; TRBD2 matches 10 bases. Trimming removed 5 bases from V and 4 bases from J; junction bases left unmatched: 5. The CDR3 is 15 residues long. Germline V gene lookup returns CDR1 MDHEN and CDR2 SYDVKM. The CDR3 region is CASSPGTSAYNEQFF. CDR3 bases: TGTGCCAGCAGTCCCGGGACTAGCGCGTACAATGAGCAGTTCTTC.

This rearrangement joins TRBV19 to TRBJ1-2; D call uncertain. This CDR3 has 16 residues. V shed 3 bases and J shed 3 bases, with 17 bases lying between them. Germline CDR1 LNHDA, CDR2 SQIVND (reference sequence). The CDR3 DNA sequence: TGTGCCAGTAGTATTATCGGAGGGTTCGCCTACTATGGCTACACCTTC. It is translated as CASSIIGGFAYYGYTF.

This clone was seen a few times. The chain links TRBV5-4 to TRBJ2-3; D perhaps matches TRBD1 (5 bases). Germline loops: CDR1 SGHNT, CDR2 YYREEE (reference sequence). CDR3 length: 14 residues. V was pared by 3 bases and J by 1 base, with 9 bases between. CDR3 sequence reads: CASSSKGGTDTQYF. In DNA form, the CDR3 reads TGTGCCAGCAGCTCCAAAGGGGGCACAGATACGCAGTATTTT.